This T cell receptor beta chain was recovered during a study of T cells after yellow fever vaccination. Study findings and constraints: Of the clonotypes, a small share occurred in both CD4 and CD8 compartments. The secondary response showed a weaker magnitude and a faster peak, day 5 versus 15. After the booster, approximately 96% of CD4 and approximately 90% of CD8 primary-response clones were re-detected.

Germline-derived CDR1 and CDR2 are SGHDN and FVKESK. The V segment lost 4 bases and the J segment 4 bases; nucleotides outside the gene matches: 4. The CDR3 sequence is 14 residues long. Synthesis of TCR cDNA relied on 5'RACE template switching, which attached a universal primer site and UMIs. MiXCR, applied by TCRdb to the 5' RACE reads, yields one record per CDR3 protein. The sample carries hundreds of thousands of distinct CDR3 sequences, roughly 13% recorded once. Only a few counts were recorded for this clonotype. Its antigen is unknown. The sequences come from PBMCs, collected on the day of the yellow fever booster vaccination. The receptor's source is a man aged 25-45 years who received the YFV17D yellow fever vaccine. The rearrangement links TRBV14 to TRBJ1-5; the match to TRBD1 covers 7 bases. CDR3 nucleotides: TGTGCCAGCAGCCCGACAGGGTGGAATCAGCCCCAGCATTTT. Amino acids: CASSPTGWNQPQHF.